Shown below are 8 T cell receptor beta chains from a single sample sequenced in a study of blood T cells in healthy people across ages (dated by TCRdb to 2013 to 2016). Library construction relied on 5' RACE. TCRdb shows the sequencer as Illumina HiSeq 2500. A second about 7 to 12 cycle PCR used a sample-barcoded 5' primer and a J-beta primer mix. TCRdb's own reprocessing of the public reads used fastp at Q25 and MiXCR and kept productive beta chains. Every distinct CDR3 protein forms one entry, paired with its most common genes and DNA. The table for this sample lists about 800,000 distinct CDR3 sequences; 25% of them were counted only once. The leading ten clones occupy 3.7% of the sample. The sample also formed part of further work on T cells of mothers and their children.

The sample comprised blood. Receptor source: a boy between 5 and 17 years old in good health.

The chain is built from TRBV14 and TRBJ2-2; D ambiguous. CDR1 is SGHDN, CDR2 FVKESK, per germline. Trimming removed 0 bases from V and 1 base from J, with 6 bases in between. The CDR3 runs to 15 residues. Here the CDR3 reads CASSQDRMNTGELFF. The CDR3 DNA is TGTGCCAGCAGCCAAGACCGCATGAACACCGGGGAGCTGTTTTTT.

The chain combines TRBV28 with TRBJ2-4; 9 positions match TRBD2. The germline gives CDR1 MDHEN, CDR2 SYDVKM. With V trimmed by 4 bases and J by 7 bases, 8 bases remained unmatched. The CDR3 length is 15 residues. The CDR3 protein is CASSSIAGDRNIQYF. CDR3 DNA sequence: TGTGCCAGCAGTTCCATAGCGGGAGATCGGAACATTCAGTACTTC.

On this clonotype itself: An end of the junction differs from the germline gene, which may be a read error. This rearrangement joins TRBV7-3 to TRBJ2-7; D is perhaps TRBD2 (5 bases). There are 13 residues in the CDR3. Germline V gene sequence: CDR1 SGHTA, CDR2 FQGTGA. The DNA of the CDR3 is TGTGCCAGCAGCCTAACCATAGGAGGACCCTCGTCCTTC. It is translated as CASSLTIGGPSSF. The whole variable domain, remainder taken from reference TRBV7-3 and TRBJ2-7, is GAGVSQTPSNKVTEKGKYVELRCDPISGHTALYWYRQSLGQGPEFLIYFQGTGAADDSGLPNDRFFAVRPEGSVSTLKIQRTERGDSAVYLCASSLTIGGPSSFGPGTRLTVT.

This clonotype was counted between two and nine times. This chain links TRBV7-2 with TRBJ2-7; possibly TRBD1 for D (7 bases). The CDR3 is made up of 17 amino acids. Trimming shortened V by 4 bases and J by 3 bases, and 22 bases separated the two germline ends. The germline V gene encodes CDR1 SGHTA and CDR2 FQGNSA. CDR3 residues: CASSSYGGGERDYEQYF. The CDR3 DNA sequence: TGTGCCAGCAGCTCATACGGAGGGGGCGAAAGGGACTACGAGCAGTACTTC.

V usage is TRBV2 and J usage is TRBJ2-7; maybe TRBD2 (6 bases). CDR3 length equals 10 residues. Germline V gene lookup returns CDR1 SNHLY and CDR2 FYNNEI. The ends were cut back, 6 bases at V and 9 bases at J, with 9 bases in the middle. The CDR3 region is CASRDYLQYF. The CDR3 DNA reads TGTGCCAGCAGGGACTACCTGCAGTACTTC.

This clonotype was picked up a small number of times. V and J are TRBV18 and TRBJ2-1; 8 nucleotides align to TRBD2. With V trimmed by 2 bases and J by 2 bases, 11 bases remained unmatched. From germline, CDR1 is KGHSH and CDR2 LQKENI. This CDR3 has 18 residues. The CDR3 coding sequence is TGTGCCAGCTCACCATACGGGAGGGAAATTGCCACCTACAATGAGCAGTTCTTC. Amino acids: CASSPYGREIATYNEQFF.

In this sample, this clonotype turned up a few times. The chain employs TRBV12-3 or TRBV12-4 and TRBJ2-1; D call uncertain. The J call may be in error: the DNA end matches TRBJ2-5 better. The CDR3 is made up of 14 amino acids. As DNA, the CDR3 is TGTGCCAGCAGTCCCGTCTCGATAGAGGAGACCCAGTACTTC. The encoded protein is CASSPVSIEETQYF.

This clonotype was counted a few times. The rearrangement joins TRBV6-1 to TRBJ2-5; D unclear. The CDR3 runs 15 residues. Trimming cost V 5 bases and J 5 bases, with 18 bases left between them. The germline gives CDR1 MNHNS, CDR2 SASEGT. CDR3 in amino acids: CASSLETFDGETQYF. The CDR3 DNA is TGTGCCAGCAGTCTTGAGACTTTCGACGGGGAGACCCAGTACTTC.